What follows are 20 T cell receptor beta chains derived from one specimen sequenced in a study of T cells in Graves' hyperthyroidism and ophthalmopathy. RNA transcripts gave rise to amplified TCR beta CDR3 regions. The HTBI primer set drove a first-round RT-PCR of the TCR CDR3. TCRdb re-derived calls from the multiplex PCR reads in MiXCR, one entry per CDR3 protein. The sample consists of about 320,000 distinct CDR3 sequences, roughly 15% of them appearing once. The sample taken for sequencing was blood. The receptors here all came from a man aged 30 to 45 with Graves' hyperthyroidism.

The CDR3 spells CAWSVLSGDTDTQYF. The CDR3 nucleotides are TGTGCCTGGAGTGTACTATCGGGAGATACAGATACGCAGTATTTT. V gene TRBV30 combines with J gene TRBJ2-3; D is perhaps TRBD2 (6 bases). Germline V gives CDR1 GTSNPN, CDR2 SVGIG (reference sequence). The length of the CDR3 is 15 residues. The V and J ends lost 0 bases and 3 bases respectively, with 13 bases between them.

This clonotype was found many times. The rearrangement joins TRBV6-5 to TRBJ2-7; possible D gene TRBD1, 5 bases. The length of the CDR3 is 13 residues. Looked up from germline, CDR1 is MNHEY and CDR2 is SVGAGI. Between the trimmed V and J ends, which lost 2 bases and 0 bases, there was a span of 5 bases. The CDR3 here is CASSYGASYEQYF. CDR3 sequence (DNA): TGTGCCAGCAGTTACGGGGCCTCCTACGAGCAGTACTTC.

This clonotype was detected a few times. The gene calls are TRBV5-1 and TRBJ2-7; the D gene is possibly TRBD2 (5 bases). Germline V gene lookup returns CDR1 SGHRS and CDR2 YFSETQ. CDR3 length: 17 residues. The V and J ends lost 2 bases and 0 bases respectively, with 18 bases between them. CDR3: CASSFGGLGQSSYEQYF. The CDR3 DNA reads TGCGCCAGCAGCTTCGGCGGGCTAGGGCAAAGCTCCTACGAGCAGTACTTC.

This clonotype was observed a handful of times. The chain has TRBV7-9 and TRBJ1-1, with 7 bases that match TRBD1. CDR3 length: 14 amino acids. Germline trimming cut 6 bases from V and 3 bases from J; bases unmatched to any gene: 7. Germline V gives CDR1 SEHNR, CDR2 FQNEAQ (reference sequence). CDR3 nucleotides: TGTGCCAGCAGAACTCAGGGGGTTGACACTGAAGCTTTCTTT. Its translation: CASRTQGVDTEAFF.

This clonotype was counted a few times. The CDR3 nucleotides read TGTGCCAGCAGCCAACCCTTCGGGGCGGGAGCCCCCAGGGCCCAGTACTTC. The encoded protein is CASSQPFGAGAPRAQYF. The chain joins TRBV3-1 to TRBJ2-5, with 7 positions matching TRBD2. Germline V CDR1 and CDR2: LGHDT, YNNKEL (reference sequence). Trimming cost V 2 bases and J 9 bases; bases outside gene matches: 18. The length of the CDR3 is 17 residues.

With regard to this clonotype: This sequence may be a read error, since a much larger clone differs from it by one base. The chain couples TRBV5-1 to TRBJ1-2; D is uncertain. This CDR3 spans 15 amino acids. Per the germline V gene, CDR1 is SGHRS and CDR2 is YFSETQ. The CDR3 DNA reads TGCGCCAGCAGCTTGGAGTACAGCGAAAACTATGGCTCCACCTTC. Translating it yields CASSLEYSENYGSTF.

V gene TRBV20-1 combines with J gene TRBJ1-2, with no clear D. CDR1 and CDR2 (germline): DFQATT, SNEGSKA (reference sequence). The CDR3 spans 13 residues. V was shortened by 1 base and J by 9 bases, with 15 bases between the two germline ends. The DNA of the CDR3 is TGCAGTGCTAGAGGATCGGTAGGGTGGAGCTACACCTTC. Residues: CSARGSVGWSYTF.

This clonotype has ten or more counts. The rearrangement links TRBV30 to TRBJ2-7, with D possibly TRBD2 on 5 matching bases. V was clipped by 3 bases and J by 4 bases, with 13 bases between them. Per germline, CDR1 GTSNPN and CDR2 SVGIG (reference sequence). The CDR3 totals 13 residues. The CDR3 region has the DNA TGTGCCTGGAGGCACGGGGTACTATACGAGCAGTACTTC. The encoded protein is CAWRHGVLYEQYF.

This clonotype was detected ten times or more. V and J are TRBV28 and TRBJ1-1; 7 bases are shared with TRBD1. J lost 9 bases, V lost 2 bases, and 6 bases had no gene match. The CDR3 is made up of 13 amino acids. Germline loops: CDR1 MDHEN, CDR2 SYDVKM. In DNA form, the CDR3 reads TGTGCCAGCAGTTTAAGTATGGGACAGCAAGCTTTCTTT. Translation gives CASSLSMGQQAFF.

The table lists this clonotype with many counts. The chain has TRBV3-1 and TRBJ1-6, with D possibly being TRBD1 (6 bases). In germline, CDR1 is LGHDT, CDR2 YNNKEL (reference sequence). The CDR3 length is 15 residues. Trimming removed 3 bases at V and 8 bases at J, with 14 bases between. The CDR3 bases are TGTGCCAGCAGCCATCGGGGGGCGAATGATTCACCCCTCCACTTT. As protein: CASSHRGANDSPLHF.

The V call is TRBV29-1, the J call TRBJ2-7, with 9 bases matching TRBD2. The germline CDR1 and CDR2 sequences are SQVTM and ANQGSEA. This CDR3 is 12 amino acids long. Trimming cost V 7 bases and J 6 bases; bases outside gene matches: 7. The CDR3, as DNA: TGCAGCGCTTTAGCGGGAGCGTCCGAGCAGTACTTC. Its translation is CSALAGASEQYF.

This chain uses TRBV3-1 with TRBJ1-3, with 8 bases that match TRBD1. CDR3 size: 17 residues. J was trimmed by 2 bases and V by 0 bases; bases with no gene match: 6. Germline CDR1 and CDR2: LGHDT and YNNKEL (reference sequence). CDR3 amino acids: CASSQDSTDRAGNTIYF. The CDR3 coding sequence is TGTGCCAGCAGCCAAGACTCTACGGACAGGGCTGGAAACACCATATATTTT.

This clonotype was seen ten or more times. The CDR3: CASSLWIPGGSTQYF. The CDR3 DNA is TGTGCCAGCAGCCTTTGGATCCCTGGTGGCTCAACGCAGTATTTT. J is TRBJ2-3 and V is TRBV3-1; D remains ambiguous. The CDR3 contains 15 residues. V was shortened by 4 bases and J by 9 bases, with 20 bases between the two germline ends. Germline CDR1 and CDR2: LGHDT and YNNKEL (reference sequence).

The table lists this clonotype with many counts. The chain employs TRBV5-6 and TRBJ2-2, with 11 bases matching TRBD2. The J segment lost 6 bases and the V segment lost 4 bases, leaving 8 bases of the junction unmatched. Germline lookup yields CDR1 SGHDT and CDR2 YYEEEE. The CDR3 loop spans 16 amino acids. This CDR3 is CASSRASGRRAGELFF. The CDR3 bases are TGTGCCAGCAGCAGAGCTAGCGGGAGGAGGGCCGGGGAGCTGTTTTTT.

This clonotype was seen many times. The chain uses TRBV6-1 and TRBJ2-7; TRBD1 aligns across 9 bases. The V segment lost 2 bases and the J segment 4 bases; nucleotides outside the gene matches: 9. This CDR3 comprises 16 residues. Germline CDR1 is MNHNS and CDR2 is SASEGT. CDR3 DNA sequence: TGTGCCAGCAGTGAAAAACAAGGGACAGGGATATACGAGCAGTACTTC. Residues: CASSEKQGTGIYEQYF.

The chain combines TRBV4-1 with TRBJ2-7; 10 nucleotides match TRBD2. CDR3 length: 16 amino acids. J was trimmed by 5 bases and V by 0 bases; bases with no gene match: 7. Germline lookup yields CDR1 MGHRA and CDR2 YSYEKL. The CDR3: CASSQDPSGSVNEQYF. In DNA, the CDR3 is TGCGCCAGCAGCCAAGATCCTAGCGGGAGCGTTAACGAGCAGTACTTC.

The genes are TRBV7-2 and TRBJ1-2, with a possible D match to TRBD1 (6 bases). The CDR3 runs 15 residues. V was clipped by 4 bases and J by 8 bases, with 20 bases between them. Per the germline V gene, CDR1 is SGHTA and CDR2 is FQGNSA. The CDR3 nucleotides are TGTGCCAGCAGCTCGAATCCTCCAGGGGCGCGGGGCTACACCTTC. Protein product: CASSSNPPGARGYTF.

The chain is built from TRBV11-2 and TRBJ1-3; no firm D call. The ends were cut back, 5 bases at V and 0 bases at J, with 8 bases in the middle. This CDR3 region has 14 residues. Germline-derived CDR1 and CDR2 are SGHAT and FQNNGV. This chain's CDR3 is CASSRHSSGNTIYF. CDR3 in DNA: TGTGCCAGCAGCCGACATAGCTCTGGAAACACCATATATTTT. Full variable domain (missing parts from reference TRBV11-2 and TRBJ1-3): EAGVAQSPRYKIIEKRQSVAFWCNPISGHATLYWYQQILGQGPKLLIQFQNNGVVDDSQLPKDRFSAERLKGVDSTLKIQPAKLEDSAVYLCASSRHSSGNTIYFGEGSWLTVV.

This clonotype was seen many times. The CDR3 DNA sequence: TGCAGTGCTAGAGCTCAAAGACTAGCGGGAGAGTACAATGAGCAGTTCTTC. Translation gives CSARAQRLAGEYNEQFF. The rearrangement joins TRBV20-1 to TRBJ2-1, with 12 bases fitting TRBD2. This CDR3 is built from 17 residues. Looked up from germline, CDR1 is DFQATT and CDR2 is SNEGSKA (reference sequence). V lost 1 base to trimming and J lost 4 bases; unmatched junction nucleotides: 8.

The CDR3 spells CSAVTGTGGAGYEQYF. For the CDR3, the DNA is TGCAGTGCTGTTACCGGGACAGGGGGCGCAGGATACGAGCAGTACTTC. The V gene is TRBV20-1, the J gene TRBJ2-7; 12 positions agree with TRBD1. CDR3 size: 16 residues. V trimming: 5 bases; J trimming: 4 bases; junction bases outside the gene matches: 12. In germline, CDR1 is DFQATT, CDR2 SNEGSKA (reference sequence).